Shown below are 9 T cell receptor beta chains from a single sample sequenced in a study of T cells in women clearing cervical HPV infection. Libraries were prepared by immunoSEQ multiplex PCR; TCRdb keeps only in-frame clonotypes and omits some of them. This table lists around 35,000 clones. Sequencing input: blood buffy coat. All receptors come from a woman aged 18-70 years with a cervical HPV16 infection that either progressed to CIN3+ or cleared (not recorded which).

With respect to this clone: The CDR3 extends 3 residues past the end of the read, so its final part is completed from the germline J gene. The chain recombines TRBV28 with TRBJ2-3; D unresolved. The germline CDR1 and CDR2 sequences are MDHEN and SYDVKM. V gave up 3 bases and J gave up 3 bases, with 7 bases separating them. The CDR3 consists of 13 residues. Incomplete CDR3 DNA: TGTGCCAGCAGTTTGCCGGGTACAGATACG. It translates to CASSLPGTDT. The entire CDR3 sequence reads CASSLPGTDTQYF.

The CDR3 bases that were read are TGTGCCAGCAGCTTAGTTGGTAATAGCGCGACCTACGAG. Translated, it gives CASSLVGNSATYE. The CDR3 in its entirety is CASSLVGNSATYEQYF. V is TRBV7-8 and J is TRBJ2-7, with a weak D call TRBD2 (5 bases). From the germline J gene comes the end of the CDR3, since the read stops 3 residues before it. This CDR3 contains 16 residues. V lost 1 base and J 2 bases, leaving 15 bases between the germline ends. The germline CDR1 and CDR2 sequences are SGHVS and FQNEAQ.

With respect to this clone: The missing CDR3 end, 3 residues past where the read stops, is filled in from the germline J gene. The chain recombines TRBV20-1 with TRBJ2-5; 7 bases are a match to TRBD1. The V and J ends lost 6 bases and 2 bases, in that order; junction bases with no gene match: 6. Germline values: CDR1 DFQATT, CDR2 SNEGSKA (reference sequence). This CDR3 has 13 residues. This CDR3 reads CSAEGAVQETQYF. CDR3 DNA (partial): TGCAGTGCCGAGGGGGCAGTTCAAGAGACC.

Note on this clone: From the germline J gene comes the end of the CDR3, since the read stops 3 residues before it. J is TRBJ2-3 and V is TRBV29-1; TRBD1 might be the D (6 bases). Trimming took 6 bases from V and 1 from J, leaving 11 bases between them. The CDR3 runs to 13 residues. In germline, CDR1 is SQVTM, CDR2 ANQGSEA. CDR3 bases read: TGCAGCGTCCGCCGGACAGGCACAGATACG. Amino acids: CSVRRTGTDT. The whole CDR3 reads CSVRRTGTDTQYF.

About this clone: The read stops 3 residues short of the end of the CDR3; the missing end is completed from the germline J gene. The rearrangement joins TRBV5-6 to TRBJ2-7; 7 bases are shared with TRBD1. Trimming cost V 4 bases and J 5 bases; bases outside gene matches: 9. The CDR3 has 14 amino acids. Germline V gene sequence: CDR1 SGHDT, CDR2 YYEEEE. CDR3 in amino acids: CASSATGSLDEQYF. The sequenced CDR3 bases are TGTGCCAGCAGCGCGACAGGGTCCCTCGACGAG.

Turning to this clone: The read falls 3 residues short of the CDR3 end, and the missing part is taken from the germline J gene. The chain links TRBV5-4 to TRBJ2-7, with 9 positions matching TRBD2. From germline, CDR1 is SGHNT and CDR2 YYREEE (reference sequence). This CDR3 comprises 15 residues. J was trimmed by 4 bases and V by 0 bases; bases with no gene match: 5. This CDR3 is CASSLDASGIYEQYF. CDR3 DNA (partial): TGTGCCAGCAGCTTGGATGCTAGCGGGATATACGAG.

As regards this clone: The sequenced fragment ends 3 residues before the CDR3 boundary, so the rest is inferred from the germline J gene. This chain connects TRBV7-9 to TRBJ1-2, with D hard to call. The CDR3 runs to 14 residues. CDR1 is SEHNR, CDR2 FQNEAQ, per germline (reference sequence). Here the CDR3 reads CASSPIAGKNDYTF. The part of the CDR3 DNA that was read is TGTGCCAGCAGCCCTATAGCGGGAAAAAATGAC.

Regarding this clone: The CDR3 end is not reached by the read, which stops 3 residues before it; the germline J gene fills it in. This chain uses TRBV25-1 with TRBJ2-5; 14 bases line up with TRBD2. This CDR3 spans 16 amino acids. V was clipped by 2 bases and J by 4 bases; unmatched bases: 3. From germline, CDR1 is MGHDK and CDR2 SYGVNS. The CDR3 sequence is CASSERLAGGRETQYF. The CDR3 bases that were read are TGTGCCAGCAGTGAAAGACTAGCGGGAGGGCGAGAGACC. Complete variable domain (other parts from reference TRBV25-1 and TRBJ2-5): EADIYQTPRYLVIGTGKKITLECSQTMGHDKMYWYQQDPGMELHLIHYSYGVNSTEKGDLSSESTVSRIRTEHFPLTLESARPSHTSQYLCASSERLAGGRETQYFGPGTRLLVL.

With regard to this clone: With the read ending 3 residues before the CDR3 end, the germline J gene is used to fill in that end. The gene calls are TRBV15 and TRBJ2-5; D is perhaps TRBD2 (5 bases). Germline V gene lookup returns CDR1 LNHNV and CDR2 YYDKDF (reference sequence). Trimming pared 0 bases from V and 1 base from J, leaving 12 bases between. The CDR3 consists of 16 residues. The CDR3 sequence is CATSRDEGITQETQYF. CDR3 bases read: TGTGCCACCAGCAGAGACGAGGGCATCACCCAAGAGACC. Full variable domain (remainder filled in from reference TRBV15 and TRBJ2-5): DAMVIQNPRYQVTQFGKPVTLSCSQTLNHNVMYWYQQKSSQAPKLLFHYYDKDFNNEADTPDNFQSRRPNTSFCFLDIRSPGLGDTAMYLCATSRDEGITQETQYFGPGTRLLVL.